The source of this T cell receptor beta chain is a study of blood T cells in healthy people across ages. PCR was performed a second time for about 7 to 12 cycles using a sample-barcoded 5' primer and a J-beta primer mix. TCRdb reprocessed the 5' RACE reads with MiXCR, giving one entry per CDR3 protein. The sample lists just under 550,000 distinct CDR3 sequences; 24% were seen once. V lost 6 bases, J lost 5 bases, and 8 bases lay in between. The CDR3 is made up of 10 amino acids. Germline V gene data show CDR1 as SQVTM and CDR2 as ANQGSEA. The data were also submitted as part of a second study, on T cells of mothers and their children.

The gene calls are TRBV29-1 and TRBJ2-7; D is undetermined. The sequenced material came from blood. The TCR originated in a boy under 18 in good health. The DNA for the CDR3 is TGCAGCGTCAAGGGCAACGAGCAGTACTTC. Translation: CSVKGNEQYF.